This T cell receptor (beta chain) was documented in a study of shared clonotypes between healthy human individuals. With V trimmed by 3 bases and J by 5 bases, 3 bases remained unmatched. The CDR3 totals 15 residues. Germline-derived CDR1 and CDR2 are SGHTA and FQGTGA. The DNA input per sorted-subset replicate PCR was roughly 210 ng, corresponding to 25,000 to 35,000 T cell genomes. Here immunoSEQ multiplex PCR was the method, and the copy in TCRdb shows in-frame clones only, minus some. In the table there are approximately 2,300,000 clones, around 93% of which are singletons. The sequenced sample was naive CD4+ T cells from PBMCs. Subset given: CD45RA+ positively selected. The TCR comes from a man between 18 and 29 years old in good health. Some clones in this sample may be carry-over from other donors' samples. The genes are TRBV7-3 and TRBJ2-1; the match to TRBD2 covers 11 bases. CDR3 region: CASSFWTSGHNEQFF. The CDR3 DNA reads TGTGCCAGCAGCTTCTGGACTAGCGGGCACAATGAGCAGTTCTTC.